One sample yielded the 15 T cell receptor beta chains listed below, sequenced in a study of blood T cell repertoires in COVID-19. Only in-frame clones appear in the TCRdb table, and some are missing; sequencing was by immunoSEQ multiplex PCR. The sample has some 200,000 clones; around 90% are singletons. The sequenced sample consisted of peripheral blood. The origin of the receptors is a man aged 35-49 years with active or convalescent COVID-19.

CDR3 sequence: CASSDLGGNNQPQHF. CDR3 nucleotides: TGTGCCAGCAGTGACCTTGGGGGGAACAATCAGCCCCAGCATTTT. The gene calls are TRBV6-1 and TRBJ1-5; D is perhaps TRBD1 (5 bases). This CDR3 comprises 15 residues. Trimming took off 3 bases at V and 3 bases at J, with 12 bases between the two ends. In germline, CDR1 is MNHNS, CDR2 SASEGT.

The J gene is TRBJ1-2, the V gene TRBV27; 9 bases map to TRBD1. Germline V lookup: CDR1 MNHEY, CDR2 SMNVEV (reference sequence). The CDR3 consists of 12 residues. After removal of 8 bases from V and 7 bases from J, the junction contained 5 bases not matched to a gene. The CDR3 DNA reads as TGTGCCAGCGGGACAGGGCTGGGTGGCTACACCTTC. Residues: CASGTGLGGYTF.

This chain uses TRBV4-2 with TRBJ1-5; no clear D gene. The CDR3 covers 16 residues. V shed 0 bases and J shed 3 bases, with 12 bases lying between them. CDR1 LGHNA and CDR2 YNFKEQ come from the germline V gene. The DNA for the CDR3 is TGTGCCAGCAGCCAAGAACAGAGAGTTTACAATCAGCCCCAGCATTTT. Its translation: CASSQEQRVYNQPQHF.

The CDR3 DNA reads TGTGCCAGCAGCTTTAAGACTAGCGGGAGCACAGATACGCAGTATTTT. This codes for CASSFKTSGSTDTQYF. V is TRBV13 and J is TRBJ2-3; TRBD2 aligns across 10 bases. Germline loops: CDR1 PRHDT, CDR2 FYEKMQ (reference sequence). The CDR3 loop spans 16 amino acids. The V segment lost 3 bases and the J segment 0 bases; nucleotides outside the gene matches: 3. The variable domain in full, with the rest retrieved from reference TRBV13 and TRBJ2-3, is AAGVIQSPRHLIKEKRETATLKCYPIPRHDTVYWYQQGPGQDPQFLISFYEKMQSDKGSIPDRFSAQQFSDYHSELNMSSLELGDSALYFCASSFKTSGSTDTQYFGPGTRLTVL.

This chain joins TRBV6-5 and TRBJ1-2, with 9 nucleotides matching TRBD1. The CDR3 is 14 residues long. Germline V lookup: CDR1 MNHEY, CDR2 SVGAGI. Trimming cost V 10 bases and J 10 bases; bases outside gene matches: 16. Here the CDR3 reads CATGWMGQGLLYTF. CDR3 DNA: TGTGCCACCGGGTGGATGGGACAGGGCCTTCTCTACACCTTC.

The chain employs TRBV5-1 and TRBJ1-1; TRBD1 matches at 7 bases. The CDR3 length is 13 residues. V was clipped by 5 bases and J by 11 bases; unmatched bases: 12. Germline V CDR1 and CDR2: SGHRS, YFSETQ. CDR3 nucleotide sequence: TGCGCCAGCAGACCGGAACCGACAGGGAGTGCTTTCTTT. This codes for CASRPEPTGSAFF.

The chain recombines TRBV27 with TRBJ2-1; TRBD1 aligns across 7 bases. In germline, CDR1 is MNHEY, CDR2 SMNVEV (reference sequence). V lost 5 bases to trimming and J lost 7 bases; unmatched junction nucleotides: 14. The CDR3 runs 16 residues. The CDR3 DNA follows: TGTGCCAGCAGTCCGGACAGGAGAGCTCAATTGAATGAGCAGTTCTTC. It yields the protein CASSPDRRAQLNEQFF.

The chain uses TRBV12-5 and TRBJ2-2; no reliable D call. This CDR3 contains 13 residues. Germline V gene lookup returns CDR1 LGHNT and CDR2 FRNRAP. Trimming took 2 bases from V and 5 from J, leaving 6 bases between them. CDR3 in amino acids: CASGLLATGELFF. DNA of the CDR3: TGTGCTAGTGGTTTGTTAGCAACCGGGGAGCTGTTTTTT.

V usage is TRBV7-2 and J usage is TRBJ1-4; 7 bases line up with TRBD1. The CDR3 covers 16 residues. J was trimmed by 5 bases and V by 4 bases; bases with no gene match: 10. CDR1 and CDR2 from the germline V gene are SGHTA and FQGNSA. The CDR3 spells CASSSSAGTVNEKLFF. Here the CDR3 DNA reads TGTGCCAGCAGCTCGTCGGCAGGGACAGTGAATGAAAAACTGTTTTTT.

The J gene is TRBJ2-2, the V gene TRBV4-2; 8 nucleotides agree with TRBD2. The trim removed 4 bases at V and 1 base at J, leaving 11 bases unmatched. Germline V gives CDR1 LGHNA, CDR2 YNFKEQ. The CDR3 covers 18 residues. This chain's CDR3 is CASSPRAWAGGNTGELFF. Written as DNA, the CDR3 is TGTGCCAGCAGCCCCAGGGCTTGGGCGGGAGGGAACACCGGGGAGCTGTTTTTT.

CDR3 nucleotide sequence: TGCGCCACTCTAAGCATATCATCTTTCAGGGGGCGAAGGACTGAAGCTTTCTTT. Translating it yields CATLSISSFRGRRTEAFF. The rearrangement joins TRBV5-1 to TRBJ1-1, with 8 bases that match TRBD1. After removal of 9 bases from V and 5 bases from J, the junction contained 24 bases not matched to a gene. CDR3 size: 18 residues. Germline-derived CDR1 and CDR2 are SGHRS and YFSETQ.

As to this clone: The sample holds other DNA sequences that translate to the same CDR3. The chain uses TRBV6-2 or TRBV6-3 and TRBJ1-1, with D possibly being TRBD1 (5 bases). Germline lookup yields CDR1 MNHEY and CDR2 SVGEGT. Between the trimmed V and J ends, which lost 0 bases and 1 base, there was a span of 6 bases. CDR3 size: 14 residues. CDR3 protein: CASSYSTGNTEAFF. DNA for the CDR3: TGTGCCAGCAGTTACTCAACAGGGAACACTGAAGCTTTCTTT.

CDR3 nucleotide sequence: TGTGCCAGCAGCCTCGCCGGAGGGTCAACGGGAAACACCATATATTTT. It codes for CASSLAGGSTGNTIYF. The chain links TRBV3-1 (or the pseudogene TRBV3-2) to TRBJ1-3; D uncertain. The germline CDR1 and CDR2 sequences are LGHDT and YNNKEL (reference sequence). V was trimmed by 4 bases and J by 4 bases, leaving 17 bases between them. The CDR3 extends over 16 amino acids.

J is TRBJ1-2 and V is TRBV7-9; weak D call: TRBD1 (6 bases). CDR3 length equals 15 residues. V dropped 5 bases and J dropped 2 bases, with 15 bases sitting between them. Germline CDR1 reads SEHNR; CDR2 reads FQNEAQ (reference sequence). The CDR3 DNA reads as TGTGCCAGCAGCACCTCGGACAGTGGAAACTATGGCTACACCTTC. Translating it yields CASSTSDSGNYGYTF.

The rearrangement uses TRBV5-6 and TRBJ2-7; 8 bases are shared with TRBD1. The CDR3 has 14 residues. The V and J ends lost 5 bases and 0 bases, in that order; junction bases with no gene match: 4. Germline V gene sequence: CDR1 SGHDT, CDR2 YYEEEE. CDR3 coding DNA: TGTGCCAGCAGGGACAGGGACAACTCCTACGAGCAGTACTTC. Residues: CASRDRDNSYEQYF.